A single sample gave rise to the 23 T cell receptor beta chains below, sequenced in a study of identifying expanded T cells in peripheral blood. Profiled with immunoSEQ multiplex PCR; TCRdb holds only in-frame clones, not every one. The table records about 110,000 clones, 85% to 90% of them present only once. The specimen was blood. Source of these receptors: a person between 18 and 70 years old in good health.

This clone was picked up one time. The gene calls are TRBV29-1 and TRBJ2-5; D may be TRBD2 (6 bases). The ends were cut back, 5 bases at V and 2 bases at J, with 18 bases in the middle. CDR1 is SQVTM, CDR2 ANQGSEA, per germline. There are 15 residues in the CDR3. This chain's CDR3 is CSVRGSPGVQETQYF. For the CDR3, the DNA is TGCAGCGTTAGGGGTAGTCCGGGGGTTCAAGAGACCCAGTACTTC.

This chain joins TRBV2 and TRBJ1-2; 12 bases are shared with TRBD1. V lost 6 bases to trimming and J lost 6 bases; unmatched junction nucleotides: 5. Germline lookup yields CDR1 SNHLY and CDR2 FYNNEI. This CDR3 comprises 14 residues. Here the CDR3 DNA reads TGTGCCAGCAGGGGGACAGGGGGCGGGGATGGCTACACCTTC. It translates to CASRGTGGGDGYTF.

The rearrangement uses TRBV27 and TRBJ2-5, with D tentatively TRBD2 (7 bases). Trimming removed 3 bases from V and 4 bases from J, with 18 bases in between. The CDR3 sequence is 16 residues long. CDR1 and CDR2 from the germline V gene are MNHEY and SMNVEV (reference sequence). The CDR3 loop is CASSFWGGRIVETQYF. In nucleotides, the CDR3 is TGTGCCAGCAGTTTTTGGGGGGGCCGTATAGTAGAGACCCAGTACTTC.

V is TRBV15 and J is TRBJ1-1; D call uncertain. The germline V gene has CDR1 LNHNV and CDR2 YYDKDF (reference sequence). CDR3 size: 15 residues. V was pared by 5 bases and J by 10 bases, with 23 bases between. CDR3 sequence reads: CATSPDPKPPVGAFF. The DNA for the CDR3 is TGTGCCACCAGCCCGGACCCGAAGCCGCCGGTGGGAGCTTTCTTT.

On this clone itself: The same CDR3 also results from other DNA sequences found in this sample. The V gene is TRBV7-2, the J gene TRBJ1-1; the match to TRBD1 covers 8 bases. This CDR3 region has 14 residues. Germline assignment: CDR1 SGHTA and CDR2 FQGNSA. Trimming removed 5 bases from V and 2 bases from J; junction bases left unmatched: 4. CDR3 DNA: TGTGCCAGCAGCCCGCAGGGGGCTAACACTGAAGCTTTCTTT. Its translation: CASSPQGANTEAFF.

This chain joins TRBV7-2 and TRBJ1-1, with TRBD1 matching over 7 bases. CDR1 is SGHTA and CDR2 is FQGNSA in the germline V gene. The CDR3 length is 12 residues. J was trimmed by 9 bases and V by 5 bases; bases with no gene match: 6. The CDR3 spells CASSQDRSKAFF. The CDR3, as DNA: TGTGCCAGCAGCCAGGACAGGAGTAAAGCTTTCTTT.

The rearrangement joins TRBV10-3 to TRBJ2-3, with D maybe TRBD1 (6 bases). V lost 10 bases and J lost 0, with 11 bases in between. CDR1 and CDR2 (germline): ENHRY, SYGVKD. This CDR3 spans 13 amino acids. The CDR3 nucleotides read TGTGCCACGGGACAACTAAGCACAGATACGCAGTATTTT. It encodes CATGQLSTDTQYF.

This chain links TRBV6-5 with TRBJ1-3, with D unclear. The CDR3 runs 13 residues. Trimming removed 0 bases at V and 1 base at J, with 1 base between. Germline V gene sequence: CDR1 MNHEY, CDR2 SVGAGI. The CDR3 reads CASSYSSGNTIYF. The CDR3 DNA reads as TGTGCCAGCAGTTACTCATCTGGAAACACCATATATTTT.

CDR3 region: CASSSPGQGFYGYTF. DNA of the CDR3: TGTGCCAGTAGTTCCCCGGGACAGGGTTTTTATGGCTACACCTTC. This sequence joins TRBV19 and TRBJ1-2, with 9 nucleotides matching TRBD1. CDR1 LNHDA and CDR2 SQIVND come from the germline V gene (reference sequence). The CDR3 is 15 residues long. With V trimmed by 5 bases and J by 5 bases, 9 bases remained unmatched.

The chain carries TRBV10-3 and TRBJ2-3, with 10 bases matching TRBD2. The CDR3 loop spans 21 amino acids. CDR1 and CDR2 (germline): ENHRY, SYGVKD. With 0 bases clipped from V and 0 bases from J, the junction kept 15 bases outside the gene matches. CDR3 DNA: TGTGCCATCAGTGAGTCGACCCTTACTAGCGGGACCCCCCTAAGCACAGATACGCAGTATTTT. Amino acids: CAISESTLTSGTPLSTDTQYF.

The CDR3 is CASRPLGGTDTQYF. The CDR3, as DNA: TGTGCCAGCAGACCCCTGGGGGGCACAGATACGCAGTATTTT. The chain employs TRBV27 and TRBJ2-3, with D possibly being TRBD1 or TRBD2 (5 bases each). The CDR3 runs 14 residues. V was clipped by 6 bases and J by 1 base, with 11 bases between them. Germline V gene lookup returns CDR1 MNHEY and CDR2 SMNVEV (reference sequence).

V usage is TRBV27 and J usage is TRBJ1-4, with TRBD1 matching over 8 bases. The V segment lost 4 bases and the J segment 8 bases; nucleotides outside the gene matches: 3. Germline CDR1 MNHEY, CDR2 SMNVEV (reference sequence). The CDR3 is 13 amino acids. CDR3 coding DNA: TGTGCCAGCAGTTGGACAGGGAAGGAAAAACTGTTTTTT. It translates to CASSWTGKEKLFF.

The gene calls are TRBV6-5 and TRBJ2-2, with 8 bases fitting TRBD2. V shed 4 bases and J 0 bases; nucleotides not matched to a gene: 4. Germline V lookup: CDR1 MNHEY, CDR2 SVGAGI. The length of the CDR3 is 16 residues. In DNA form, the CDR3 reads TGTGCCAGCAGTTCCTTAGCGGGGTCGAACACCGGGGAGCTGTTTTTT. Amino acid sequence: CASSSLAGSNTGELFF.

The chain recombines TRBV19 with TRBJ2-3; TRBD2 agrees at 8 bases. This CDR3 comprises 17 residues. The V gene's germline CDR1 is LNHDA and CDR2 SQIVND (reference sequence). The J segment lost 6 bases and the V segment lost 0 bases, leaving 11 bases of the junction unmatched. DNA for the CDR3: TGTGCCAGTAGTATAGAGCCAGCGGGGGAGCGCGGGGATACGCAGTATTTT. Amino acids: CASSIEPAGERGDTQYF.

The rearrangement links TRBV11-2 to TRBJ1-1; 9 bases align to TRBD1. The V gene's germline CDR1 is SGHAT and CDR2 FQNNGV. V was clipped by 4 bases and J by 5 bases; unmatched bases: 2. The CDR3 has 13 amino acids. The CDR3 DNA is TGTGCCAGCAGCTACAGGGGGCGGACTGAAGCTTTCTTT. Its protein product is CASSYRGRTEAFF.

This clone came up once. This chain links TRBV7-6 with TRBJ2-1, with 7 bases identical to TRBD1. V lost 2 bases to trimming and J lost 0 bases; unmatched junction nucleotides: 10. CDR1 is SGHVS and CDR2 is FNYEAQ in the germline V gene. The CDR3 is 18 residues long. The CDR3 coding sequence is TGTGCCAGCAGCTTATTAGCCCGACAGGGAAGCTCCTACAATGAGCAGTTCTTC. Its translation is CASSLLARQGSSYNEQFF.

This clone was observed a handful of times. This sequence joins TRBV28 and TRBJ2-2; 7 positions agree with TRBD2. The germline gives CDR1 MDHEN, CDR2 SYDVKM. Losses at the gene ends were 2 bases for V and 4 bases for J; bases not matched to a gene: 19. This CDR3 comprises 20 residues. The CDR3: CASSLARLPGLTSSTGELFF. CDR3 bases: TGTGCCAGCAGTTTAGCACGACTGCCGGGACTAACCTCGAGCACCGGGGAGCTGTTTTTT.

This clone was seen just once. The chain joins TRBV9 to TRBJ2-2, with TRBD2 identical over 10 bases. The CDR3 has 17 amino acids. Germline V gives CDR1 SGDLS, CDR2 YYNGEE. The J segment lost 0 bases and the V segment lost 1 base, leaving 3 bases of the junction unmatched. CDR3 residues: CASSVRSGGANTGELFF. Here the CDR3 DNA reads TGTGCCAGCAGCGTACGAAGCGGGGGGGCGAACACCGGGGAGCTGTTTTTT.

This chain connects TRBV6-6 to TRBJ2-5; a possible D gene is TRBD2 (6 bases). CDR1 is MNHNY and CDR2 is SVGAGI in the germline V gene (reference sequence). This CDR3 is 10 amino acids long. Deletions cut 11 bases from V and 5 bases from J, with 9 bases between. The CDR3 DNA sequence: TGTGCCTCAGGAGGGGAGACCCAGTACTTC. Translation gives CASGGETQYF.

The chain combines TRBV27 with TRBJ2-5, with 10 bases matching TRBD2. Germline-derived CDR1 and CDR2 are MNHEY and SMNVEV (reference sequence). The junction had 18 bases not matched to a gene; V was cut back by 5 bases and J by 0 bases. The CDR3 extends over 20 amino acids. CDR3 protein: CASSPLPGLGSGGNQETQYF. In DNA form, the CDR3 reads TGTGCCAGCAGTCCACTCCCCGGTTTGGGTAGCGGGGGGAACCAAGAGACCCAGTACTTC.

The rearrangement links TRBV7-9 to TRBJ2-4; 9 nucleotides align to TRBD1. CDR1 is SEHNR and CDR2 is FQNEAQ in the germline V gene (reference sequence). Trimming at V came to 6 bases and at J to 4 bases, leaving 7 bases not matched to a gene. The CDR3 runs 15 residues. CDR3 sequence: CASSLSGTGKNIQYF. CDR3 bases: TGTGCCAGCAGTCTCTCCGGGACAGGGAAAAACATTCAGTACTTC.

CDR3: CASSQDRSKPTDTQYF. The CDR3 DNA follows: TGCGCCAGCAGCCAAGATCGGAGCAAACCGACAGATACGCAGTATTTT. The rearrangement uses TRBV4-3 and TRBJ2-3, with D hard to call. Germline V CDR1 and CDR2: LGHNA, YSLEER. V dropped 0 bases and J dropped 3 bases, with 13 bases sitting between them. This CDR3 is built from 16 residues.

The V and J genes are TRBV19 and TRBJ2-2; D gene unclear. V lost 3 bases and J 5 bases, leaving 16 bases between the germline ends. The germline gives CDR1 LNHDA, CDR2 SQIVND (reference sequence). The CDR3 has 16 residues. CDR3 sequence (DNA): TGTGCCAGTAGTATCGGCCACCGTATCGGGACCGGGGAGCTGTTTTTT. Translated: CASSIGHRIGTGELFF.